Listed here are 17 T cell receptor beta chains from one sample, sequenced in a study of cytomegalovirus exposure and HLA in healthy donors. The protocol was immunoSEQ multiplex PCR, while the TCRdb copy is restricted to in-frame clones and leaves out a portion. Of about 150,000 clones listed, around 83% are singletons. Sequencing was done on a sample of PBMCs. These receptors all come from a human donor in good health.

The chain is built from TRBV7-2 and TRBJ2-4, with TRBD1 matching 8 bases. The CDR3 covers 17 residues. V gave up 4 bases and J gave up 2 bases; unmatched junction bases: 10. The germline gives CDR1 SGHTA, CDR2 FQGNSA. This CDR3 is CASSSRTGSLSKNIQYF. The CDR3 DNA is TGTGCCAGCAGCTCTAGGACAGGGTCACTATCCAAAAACATTCAGTACTTC.

The rearrangement uses TRBV6-6 and TRBJ1-4, with no clear D. The CDR3 sequence is 16 residues long. Trimming removed 7 bases from V and 0 bases from J, with 15 bases in between. Germline V gives CDR1 MNHNY, CDR2 SVGAGI (reference sequence). The CDR3 bases are TGTGCCAGCACTAAGCTCCGGTTTGCAACTAATGAAAAACTGTTTTTT. Amino acid sequence: CASTKLRFATNEKLFF.

Here the CDR3 DNA reads TGTGCCAGCAGCCGGGACACTAACTATGGCTACACCTTC. Encoded protein: CASSRDTNYGYTF. The J gene is TRBJ1-2, the V gene TRBV11-2; a possible D gene is TRBD1 (6 bases). Germline CDR1 reads SGHAT; CDR2 reads FQNNGV. V was pared by 5 bases and J by 0 bases, with 7 bases between. This CDR3 contains 13 residues.

The chain carries TRBV5-4 and TRBJ2-7; TRBD1 matches at 8 bases. The CDR3 length is 15 residues. The ends lost 3 bases at V and 3 bases at J; junction bases unmatched: 8. In germline, CDR1 is SGHNT, CDR2 YYREEE (reference sequence). The CDR3 region is CASSSSGTGLYEQYF. The CDR3 DNA reads as TGTGCCAGCAGCTCATCCGGGACAGGCCTCTACGAGCAGTACTTC.

V is TRBV5-8 and J is TRBJ2-3; D call uncertain. CDR1 and CDR2 from the germline V gene are SGHTS and YDEGEE. V lost 2 bases and J 5 bases, leaving 15 bases between the germline ends. The length of the CDR3 is 15 residues. The CDR3: CASSLHSIRGDTQYF. The CDR3 nucleotides read TGTGCCAGCAGCTTACACTCCATTCGAGGAGATACGCAGTATTTT.

The DNA of the CDR3 is TGTGCCAGCTCACCGTGGACTGAGAACTACGAGCAGTACTTC. As protein: CASSPWTENYEQYF. This rearrangement joins TRBV18 to TRBJ2-7, with D possibly matching TRBD2 (5 bases). The CDR3 is 14 amino acids. CDR1 is KGHSH, CDR2 LQKENI, per germline. V lost 3 bases and J lost 3, with 12 bases in between. Together with reference TRBV18 and TRBJ2-7, the CDR3 gives the full variable domain: NAGVMQNPRHLVRRRGQEARLRCSPMKGHSHVYWYRQLPEEGLKFMVYLQKENIIDESGMPKERFSAEFPKEGPSILRIQQVVRGDSAAYFCASSPWTENYEQYFGPGTRLTVT.

The chain recombines TRBV6-5 with TRBJ2-1; TRBD2 agrees at 8 bases. V shed 6 bases, J shed 2 bases, and the junction held 6 bases outside the gene matches. Germline V gene sequence: CDR1 MNHEY, CDR2 SVGAGI. The CDR3 is 15 amino acids. The CDR3: CASSSAGVTYNEQFF. The CDR3 DNA reads TGTGCCAGCAGCTCAGCGGGAGTCACCTACAATGAGCAGTTCTTC.

The chain joins TRBV7-2 to TRBJ1-2; D remains unclear. Deletions cut 5 bases from V and 5 bases from J, with 9 bases between. The CDR3 has 12 amino acids. Germline lookup yields CDR1 SGHTA and CDR2 FQGNSA. Here the CDR3 DNA reads TGTGCCAGCAGCGTTCGCGGGTATGGCTACACCTTC. This encodes CASSVRGYGYTF.

This chain joins TRBV7-2 and TRBJ2-1; TRBD1 aligns across 8 bases. Germline V lookup: CDR1 SGHTA, CDR2 FQGNSA. V lost 3 bases to trimming and J lost 0 bases; unmatched junction nucleotides: 1. This CDR3 is 15 amino acids long. The CDR3 nucleotides are TGTGCCAGCAGCTTTGACAGGGGCTCCTACAATGAGCAGTTCTTC. This translates into CASSFDRGSYNEQFF.

The V call is TRBV25-1, the J call TRBJ1-2; weak D call: TRBD1 (6 bases). The CDR3 covers 12 residues. V was pared by 5 bases and J by 7 bases, with 11 bases between. Germline values: CDR1 MGHDK, CDR2 SYGVNS. The CDR3 spells CASSSGGPGYTF. The CDR3 nucleotides are TGTGCCAGCAGTAGCGGGGGGCCTGGCTACACCTTC.

This clone has a single count. V usage is TRBV12-5 and J usage is TRBJ2-7; maybe TRBD2 (5 bases). The CDR3 runs 16 residues. V was pared by 0 bases and J by 0 bases, with 12 bases between. Germline CDR1 and CDR2: LGHNT and FRNRAP. The CDR3 here is CASGLVRIGSSYEQYF. In DNA form, the CDR3 reads TGTGCTAGTGGTTTGGTACGTATAGGGAGCTCCTACGAGCAGTACTTC.

The V and J genes are TRBV6-8 and TRBJ2-1; TRBD2 aligns across 13 bases. The CDR3 has 20 amino acids. The J segment lost 1 base and the V segment lost 6 bases, leaving 15 bases of the junction unmatched. Looked up from germline, CDR1 is MNHGY and CDR2 is SAAAGT. The CDR3 reads CASRCRQLTSGGTSYNEQFF. The CDR3 region has the DNA TGTGCCAGCAGGTGCAGACAGTTGACTAGCGGGGGGACGTCCTACAATGAGCAGTTCTTC.

The rearrangement uses TRBV5-6 and TRBJ2-3, with TRBD2 matching over 10 bases. The CDR3 sequence is 16 residues long. After removal of 4 bases from V and 5 bases from J, the junction contained 10 bases not matched to a gene. Germline assignment: CDR1 SGHDT and CDR2 YYEEEE. CDR3 sequence: CASSPLSGRAEDTQYF. DNA of the CDR3: TGTGCCAGCAGCCCTTTAAGCGGGAGGGCCGAAGATACGCAGTATTTT.

This sequence joins TRBV27 and TRBJ1-2; 8 bases are shared with TRBD1. CDR1 and CDR2 from the germline V gene are MNHEY and SMNVEV (reference sequence). The CDR3 totals 15 residues. V lost 5 bases and J lost 6; bases outside the gene matches: 11. CDR3 nucleotides: TGTGCCAGCAGTCCGAGGACAGGGCGTACTAATGGCTACACCTTC. This sequence encodes CASSPRTGRTNGYTF.

The chain combines TRBV5-1 with TRBJ2-7; 8 bases map to TRBD1. Germline CDR1 and CDR2: SGHRS and YFSETQ. The ends lost 0 bases at V and 2 bases at J; junction bases unmatched: 4. There are 15 residues in the CDR3. CDR3 coding DNA: TGCGCCAGCAGCTTGGACGGGACAGGACCCTACGAGCAGTACTTC. Its protein product is CASSLDGTGPYEQYF.

The chain uses TRBV13 and TRBJ1-1; unclear D gene. CDR1 is PRHDT and CDR2 is FYEKMQ in the germline V gene (reference sequence). This CDR3 comprises 15 residues. Trimming took off 3 bases at V and 5 bases at J, with 16 bases between the two ends. CDR3 in DNA: TGTGCCAGCAGCTTCCCTTTGTCAGGTAAGACTGAAGCTTTCTTT. The encoded protein is CASSFPLSGKTEAFF.

The genes are TRBV29-1 and TRBJ2-1; 8 positions match TRBD2. CDR1 is SQVTM, CDR2 ANQGSEA, per germline. This CDR3 has 15 amino acids. Trimming removed 8 bases from V and 1 base from J; junction bases left unmatched: 10. CDR3 region: CSSRYTSGSYNEQFF. The CDR3 nucleotides are TGCAGCTCTCGATATACTAGCGGTTCCTACAATGAGCAGTTCTTC.